This TCR beta chain was sequenced for a study of T cells after posttransplantation cyclophosphamide. Whole-study results and caveats: After PTCy, TRB diversity resembled that of CNI/methotrexate controls. Tissue-infiltrating T cells from skin or gut overlapped little with blood T cells. Later blood repertoires were often dominated by clones from the donor CD8+ memory compartment.

This clone was counted at least ten times. Antigen: not known. Repertoires were generated with immunoSEQ multiplex PCR, while TCRdb's copy carries only in-frame clones and drops some. The sample has about 15,000 clones, none seen only once. Treatment was busulfan-fludarabine conditioning, a marrow graft, and cyclophosphamide on days +3 and +4. This CDR3 is built from 15 residues. V shed 6 bases and J shed 1 base, with 15 bases lying between them. Germline assignment: CDR1 SGHRS and CDR2 YFSETQ. Sequenced material: PBMCs, taken about 1,200 days after allogeneic stem cell transplant with posttransplant cyclophosphamide. J is TRBJ2-3 and V is TRBV5-1; D is possibly TRBD2 (6 bases). This TCR was recovered from a female patient in her forties or fifties who received an allogeneic stem cell transplant from a related donor, was CMV-positive, and had no GVHD. The T cells may partly be graft donor cells. DNA of the CDR3: TGCGCCAGCACCCCCTGGGGGGTCCGCACAGATACGCAGTATTTT. Translated, it gives CASTPWGVRTDTQYF.